This T cell receptor (beta chain) was found in a study of control samples from healthy donors and cancer patients. The CDR3 is 14 amino acids. Germline lookup yields CDR1 SSHAT and CDR2 FNYEAQ (reference sequence). Of note for this clone: One junction end does not reproduce the germline sequence, and a read error may be involved.

Using immunoSEQ multiplex PCR, the repertoire was profiled, and TCRdb retains in-frame clones only, with some absent. The sample lists fewer than 120,000 clones, around 87% occurring once. Sequencing was done on a sample of PBMCs. The chain employs TRBV7-7 and TRBJ2-3; TRBD1 matches at 7 bases. The sequence derives from an older woman with lung cancer. The CDR3 sequence is CASSSGQEADTQYF. DNA of the CDR3: TGTGCTAGCAGCTCAGGACAGGAGGCAGATACGCAGTATTTT.